These 19 T cell receptor beta chains originate from one sample sequenced in a study of cytomegalovirus exposure and HLA in healthy donors. The PCR made use of 60 Vbeta and 13 Jbeta primers. Here immunoSEQ multiplex PCR was the method, and the copy in TCRdb shows in-frame clones only, minus some. The profile shows approximately 140,000 clones, about 80% of them singletons. Sequences were obtained from PBMCs. The receptors come from a man between 18 and 35 years old in good health and CMV-seronegative.

V gene TRBV10-3 combines with J gene TRBJ1-1, with unresolved D. Germline V gene lookup returns CDR1 ENHRY and CDR2 SYGVKD. V was trimmed by 10 bases and J by 2 bases, leaving 8 bases between them. This CDR3 has 11 amino acids. DNA of the CDR3: TGTGCCACTCAGGTCAACACTGAAGCTTTCTTT. As protein: CATQVNTEAFF.

The gene calls are TRBV7-8 and TRBJ2-2, with D possibly being TRBD2 (5 bases). The length of the CDR3 is 13 residues. Trimming shortened V by 2 bases and J by 6 bases, and 7 bases separated the two germline ends. Germline V gene sequence: CDR1 SGHVS, CDR2 FQNEAQ. CDR3 sequence (DNA): TGTGCCAGCAGCTTATCCGGGGCCGGGGAGCTGTTTTTT. Amino acids: CASSLSGAGELFF.

J is TRBJ1-2 and V is TRBV7-9, with TRBD1 identical over 11 bases. The CDR3 runs to 18 residues. Germline V CDR1 and CDR2: SEHNR, FQNEAQ (reference sequence). Germline trimming cut 0 bases from V and 2 bases from J; bases unmatched to any gene: 8. The CDR3 here is CASSLADGGTGGNYGYTF. The CDR3 DNA follows: TGTGCCAGCAGCTTAGCTGACGGGGGGACAGGGGGGAACTATGGCTACACCTTC.

The genes are TRBV19 and TRBJ2-5, with 7 nucleotides matching TRBD2. CDR1 is LNHDA and CDR2 is SQIVND in the germline V gene (reference sequence). Trimming took 5 bases from V and 5 from J; bases not matched to a gene: 14. The CDR3 has 16 amino acids. Written as DNA, the CDR3 is TGTGCCAGTAGTGGGAGGGGCGGACGTGGAGGTGAGACCCAGTACTTC. Protein: CASSGRGGRGGETQYF.

This clone was recorded once. The genes are TRBV10-3 and TRBJ2-7; a possible D gene is TRBD1 (5 bases). This CDR3 has 14 amino acids. Germline-derived CDR1 and CDR2 are ENHRY and SYGVKD. Deletions cut 3 bases from V and 6 bases from J, with 15 bases between. CDR3 protein: CAISDREYTGEQYF. The DNA of the CDR3 is TGTGCCATCAGTGATAGGGAATATACAGGCGAGCAGTACTTC.

In this sample, this clone turned up a few times. The chain is built from TRBV2 and TRBJ2-3, with D tentatively TRBD2 (6 bases). Germline V lookup: CDR1 SNHLY, CDR2 FYNNEI. The CDR3 spans 13 residues. V shed 9 bases and J shed 2 bases, with 12 bases lying between them. The DNA of the CDR3 is TGTGCCAGTAGAGGAGGGCACACAGATACGCAGTATTTT. Protein sequence: CASRGGHTDTQYF.

This CDR3 reads CASSSPRGTRTEAFF. The CDR3 DNA reads TGTGCCAGCAGTTCCCCACGGGGTACCCGGACTGAAGCTTTCTTT. This rearrangement joins TRBV28 to TRBJ1-1; D is unclear. Trimming took off 4 bases at V and 5 bases at J, with 17 bases between the two ends. CDR3 length: 15 residues. The germline CDR1 and CDR2 sequences are MDHEN and SYDVKM.

The chain carries TRBV30 and TRBJ2-7; a possible D gene is TRBD1 (6 bases). The V and J ends lost 0 bases and 6 bases respectively, with 9 bases between them. Germline lookup yields CDR1 GTSNPN and CDR2 SVGIG (reference sequence). The CDR3 is 12 residues long. The CDR3 region is CAWSVDRFEQYF. The CDR3 DNA reads TGTGCCTGGAGTGTCGACAGGTTCGAGCAGTACTTC.

This clone was seen more than once but under ten times. This rearrangement joins TRBV18 to TRBJ2-7; 7 nucleotides agree with TRBD2. V dropped 3 bases and J dropped 6; count of bases not matched to a gene: 17. The V gene's germline CDR1 is KGHSH and CDR2 LQKENI. The CDR3 covers 17 residues. The CDR3 DNA reads TGTGCCAGCTCACCCCAACCACCCCGCGGGAGAACCTCCGAGCAGTACTTC. Translated: CASSPQPPRGRTSEQYF. The full variable domain, with the rest looked up from reference TRBV18 and TRBJ2-7, is NAGVMQNPRHLVRRRGQEARLRCSPMKGHSHVYWYRQLPEEGLKFMVYLQKENIIDESGMPKERFSAEFPKEGPSILRIQQVVRGDSAAYFCASSPQPPRGRTSEQYFGPGTRLTVT.

This sequence joins TRBV29-1 and TRBJ2-5; tentatively, D is TRBD2 (7 bases). CDR1 and CDR2 from the germline V gene are SQVTM and ANQGSEA. The CDR3 spans 12 residues. Between the trimmed V and J ends, which lost 3 bases and 11 bases, there was a span of 16 bases. CDR3 amino acids: CSVEVGGARQYF. CDR3 coding DNA: TGCAGCGTTGAGGTGGGGGGGGCACGGCAGTACTTC.

In regard to this clone: Other DNA sequences within the sample encode an identical CDR3. The chain carries TRBV18 and TRBJ2-7; 7 bases align to TRBD1. The CDR3 is 14 residues long. Trimming cost V 3 bases and J 2 bases; bases outside gene matches: 4. Germline assignment: CDR1 KGHSH and CDR2 LQKENI. The DNA of the CDR3 is TGTGCCAGCTCACCCCGACAGGGTACCTACGAGCAGTACTTC. It yields the protein CASSPRQGTYEQYF.

This clone was counted a single time. The rearrangement links TRBV18 to TRBJ2-7, with 8 bases matching TRBD1. Germline V gene lookup returns CDR1 KGHSH and CDR2 LQKENI. The CDR3 runs 15 residues. V trimming: 2 bases; J trimming: 6 bases; junction bases outside the gene matches: 9. CDR3 DNA sequence: TGTGCCAGCTCACCATTGAAGGACAGGGTTGGCGAGCAGTACTTC. Its translation: CASSPLKDRVGEQYF.

This chain links TRBV5-1 with TRBJ1-1, with TRBD1 identical over 9 bases. Germline CDR1 SGHRS, CDR2 YFSETQ. V shed 7 bases and J 4 bases; nucleotides not matched to a gene: 11. This CDR3 region has 15 residues. The CDR3 sequence is CASRQIQGAVTEAFF. The CDR3 coding sequence is TGCGCCAGCCGCCAGATACAGGGGGCTGTCACTGAAGCTTTCTTT. Supplemented by reference TRBV5-1 and TRBJ1-1, the full variable domain reads KAGVTQTPRYLIKTRGQQVTLSCSPISGHRSVSWYQQTPGQGLQFLFEYFSETQRNKGNFPGRFSGRQFSNSRSEMNVSTLELGDSALYLCASRQIQGAVTEAFFGQGTRLTVV.

The chain recombines TRBV5-4 with TRBJ2-5, with a weak D call TRBD2 (6 bases). This CDR3 has 13 amino acids. The germline CDR1 and CDR2 sequences are SGHNT and YYREEE (reference sequence). Trimming took off 4 bases at V and 0 bases at J, with 7 bases between the two ends. Here the CDR3 DNA reads TGTGCCAGCAGCCCGGGGGACCAAGAGACCCAGTACTTC. Its translation is CASSPGDQETQYF.

The chain links TRBV19 to TRBJ2-7; D may be TRBD2 (5 bases). V lost 5 bases and J lost 4, with 15 bases in between. Germline-derived CDR1 and CDR2 are LNHDA and SQIVND (reference sequence). The CDR3 totals 14 residues. The CDR3 is CASSVLGRTYEQYF. The CDR3 bases are TGTGCCAGTAGTGTACTAGGACGGACTTACGAGCAGTACTTC.

The rearrangement links TRBV18 to TRBJ2-7; 8 nucleotides align to TRBD2. This CDR3 is 16 amino acids long. V lost 3 bases to trimming and J lost 2 bases; unmatched junction nucleotides: 9. Germline-derived CDR1 and CDR2 are KGHSH and LQKENI. The CDR3 reads CASSPPTSAITYEQYF. In DNA, the CDR3 is TGTGCCAGCTCACCCCCGACTAGCGCCATAACCTACGAGCAGTACTTC.

CDR3 protein: CASSPAIHRGHGARDTQYF. DNA for the CDR3: TGTGCCAGCAGCCCTGCAATCCACAGGGGCCACGGGGCAAGGGATACGCAGTATTTT. The chain is built from TRBV27 and TRBJ2-3; 7 bases line up with TRBD1. V gave up 6 bases and J gave up 6 bases; unmatched junction bases: 24. This CDR3 contains 19 residues. Germline V gives CDR1 MNHEY, CDR2 SMNVEV (reference sequence).

This chain connects TRBV19 to TRBJ1-1; D is unresolved. V lost 0 bases and J 6 bases, leaving 11 bases between the germline ends. Germline assignment: CDR1 LNHDA and CDR2 SQIVND (reference sequence). This CDR3 contains 14 residues. The CDR3 region has the DNA TGTGCCAGTAGTATAGATCCGGGAAGCCCTGAAGCTTTCTTT. Protein sequence: CASSIDPGSPEAFF. Looking up the rest from reference TRBV19 and TRBJ1-1 gives the full variable domain: DGGITQSPKYLFRKEGQNVTLSCEQNLNHDAMYWYRQDPGQGLRLIYYSQIVNDFQKGDIAEGYSVSREKKESFPLTVTSAQKNPTAFYLCASSIDPGSPEAFFGQGTRLTVV.

V and J are TRBV7-9 and TRBJ1-2; 9 positions agree with TRBD1. J gave up 0 bases and V 5 bases, and 10 bases lay outside the gene matches. Germline V gene data show CDR1 as SEHNR and CDR2 as FQNEAQ (reference sequence). CDR3 size: 17 residues. The CDR3 spells CASSPPGQGLANYGYTF. CDR3 nucleotides: TGTGCCAGCAGCCCCCCGGGACAGGGATTAGCTAACTATGGCTACACCTTC.